Listed below are T cell receptor beta chains from one sample, sequenced in a study of cytomegalovirus exposure and HLA in healthy donors. The assay was immunoSEQ multiplex PCR, and TCRdb's table has in-frame clones only and misses some. The sample lists under 150,000 clones, about 80% occurring once. Source material: PBMCs. Receptors were obtained from a woman aged 40 to 50 in good health and CMV-seronegative. CDR3s include the opening cysteine and the closing phenylalanine or tryptophan.

v_gene,j_gene,CDR3aa
TRBV4-1,TRBJ1-6,CASSQKEGVRSYNSPLHF
TRBV7-2,TRBJ1-4,CASSLAAGANEKLFF
TRBV9,TRBJ2-1,CASSVEGGSYNEQFF
TRBV12-5,TRBJ2-3,CASARAWDTQYF
TRBV5-1,TRBJ2-1,CASSWTSLYNEQFF
TRBV5-1,TRBJ1-2,CASSLGQTVPTNYGYTF
TRBV7-2,TRBJ1-1,CASSFQKYRGTEAFF
TRBV5-4,TRBJ2-1,CASSLGLPSGRAGGEQFF
TRBV5-6,TRBJ2-5,CASRPGAGQETQYF
TRBV5-8,TRBJ2-7,CASSRTGGFYEQYF
TRBV15,TRBJ1-5,CATSRAPVAQQPQHF
TRBV5-4,TRBJ2-7,CASSLFQGAYEQYF
TRBV5-1,TRBJ2-2,CASSLLATGELFF
TRBV11-2,TRBJ1-6,CASSFSGGTLHF